The 30 T cell receptor beta chains presented below share a single source sample, sequenced in a study of early T cells in non-severe SARS-CoV-2 infection. TCRdb redid the calling of the 5' RACE reads with MiXCR, one entry per CDR3 protein. The data show approximately 50,000 distinct CDR3 sequences, almost 9.5% seen once. The material sequenced was whole blood. The source of these receptors is an adult who was a healthcare worker with PCR-confirmed SARS-CoV-2 infection or an uninfected control (not recorded which).

In its sample, this clonotype was seen many times. The rearrangement links TRBV5-5 to TRBJ2-7; D uncertain. V was clipped by 2 bases and J by 1 base, with 10 bases between them. This CDR3 is built from 14 residues. Germline CDR1 is SGHKS and CDR2 is YYEKEE (reference sequence). The CDR3 DNA reads as TGTGCCAGCAGCTTTTTTCACACTTCCTACGAGCAGTACTTC. It encodes CASSFFHTSYEQYF. Full variable domain (remainder filled in from reference TRBV5-5 and TRBJ2-7): DAGVTQSPTHLIKTRGQQVTLRCSPISGHKSVSWYQQVLGQGPQFIFQYYEKEERGRGNFPDRFSARQFPNYSSELNVNALLLGDSALYLCASSFFHTSYEQYFGPGTRLTVT.

This clonotype was picked up many times. This chain uses TRBV6-2 or TRBV6-3 with TRBJ2-1, with 7 bases identical to TRBD1. CDR1 and CDR2 from the germline V gene are MNHEY and SVGEGT. Unmatched junction bases numbered 4, after V lost 5 bases and J lost 0 bases. The CDR3 contains 15 residues. Here the CDR3 reads CASSGGQSSYNEQFF. The CDR3, as DNA: TGTGCCAGCAGTGGGGGACAGAGCTCCTACAATGAGCAGTTCTTC.

A few counts support this clonotype. The chain carries TRBV3-1 and TRBJ2-1; a weak D match, TRBD2 (5 bases). V was shortened by 0 bases and J by 4 bases, with 10 bases between the two germline ends. This CDR3 spans 15 amino acids. Germline values: CDR1 LGHDT, CDR2 YNNKEL (reference sequence). CDR3 protein: CASSQDGRGYNEQFF. The CDR3 DNA reads TGTGCCAGCAGCCAAGATGGTCGGGGTTACAATGAGCAGTTCTTC.

The table lists this clonotype with many counts. The V call is TRBV24-1, the J call TRBJ2-2; the match to TRBD1 covers 9 bases. The V gene's germline CDR1 is KGHDR and CDR2 SFDVKD. The CDR3 runs 17 residues. Germline trimming cut 1 base from V and 6 bases from J; bases unmatched to any gene: 8. The CDR3 bases are TGTGCCACCAGTGATTTCGAGGGGACAGGGTTATCCGGGGAGCTGTTTTTT. Protein sequence: CATSDFEGTGLSGELFF.

In its sample, this clonotype was seen a few times. The chain uses TRBV30 and TRBJ1-2, with TRBD1 as a possible D gene (6 bases). The V gene lost 0 bases and the J gene lost 5 bases, with 10 bases spanning the gap. Germline loops: CDR1 GTSNPN, CDR2 SVGIG (reference sequence). The CDR3 is 13 residues long. For the CDR3, the DNA is TGTGCCTGGAGTGTACAGGGAGGGTATGGCTACACCTTC. This gives the protein CAWSVQGGYGYTF. Full variable domain (outside the CDR3, taken from reference TRBV30 and TRBJ1-2): SQTIHQWPATLVQPVGSPLSLECTVEGTSNPNLYWYRQAAGRGLQLLFYSVGIGQISSEVPQNLSASRPQDRQFILSSKKLLLSDSGFYLCAWSVQGGYGYTFGSGTRLTVV.

This rearrangement joins TRBV7-2 to TRBJ2-2; D is ambiguous. This CDR3 has 13 residues. Germline loops: CDR1 SGHTA, CDR2 FQGNSA. V lost 6 bases to trimming and J lost 8 bases, with 13 bases between them. The CDR3 reads CASRLIVSGELFF. CDR3 nucleotides: TGTGCCAGCAGATTGATTGTCTCAGGGGAGCTGTTTTTT.

This clonotype was observed at least ten times. CDR3 sequence (DNA): TGTGCCAGCAGCTTTGGACAGGGGGCAGATACGCAGTATTTT. Amino acid sequence: CASSFGQGADTQYF. The chain recombines TRBV5-4 with TRBJ2-3, with 10 bases identical to TRBD1. CDR3 length equals 14 residues. J lost 4 bases, V lost 2 bases, and 1 base had no gene match. Germline CDR1 reads SGHNT; CDR2 reads YYREEE (reference sequence).

This clonotype showed up many times. The chain has TRBV18 and TRBJ1-5; 7 nucleotides line up with TRBD1. This CDR3 has 17 amino acids. Germline V gene lookup returns CDR1 KGHSH and CDR2 LQKENI. V dropped 3 bases and J dropped 6; count of bases not matched to a gene: 14. The CDR3 loop is CASSPMTGSTFGQPQHF. The CDR3, as DNA: TGTGCCAGCTCACCCATGACAGGGAGCACTTTCGGTCAGCCCCAGCATTTT.

At least ten counts were recorded for this clonotype. The genes are TRBV2 and TRBJ2-3; D gene ambiguous. Trimming took 0 bases from V and 4 from J, leaving 11 bases between them. The CDR3 contains 15 residues. Per germline, CDR1 SNHLY and CDR2 FYNNEI. The CDR3 sequence is CASSEAFIGPDTQYF. Written as DNA, the CDR3 is TGTGCCAGCAGTGAAGCCTTTATAGGTCCAGATACGCAGTATTTT.

Note on this clonotype: A read error may explain this, as a much larger clone is one base away. This chain connects TRBV20-1 to TRBJ2-1; 7 positions match TRBD2. The CDR3 spans 12 residues. Per germline, CDR1 DFQATT and CDR2 SNEGSKA (reference sequence). CDR3 bases: TGCAGCGCGGGCGGGAGAGGCGATGAGCAGTTCTTC. This gives the protein CSAGGRGDEQFF.

This clonotype was picked up many times. The chain links TRBV12-5 to TRBJ2-2, with no clear D. The CDR3 has 19 amino acids. Germline V gives CDR1 LGHNT, CDR2 FRNRAP. V lost 6 bases and J lost 0, with 23 bases in between. The CDR3 DNA sequence: TGTGCTAGTGGCCCTCTTATCTTGGATTGGAGTACGAACACCGGGGAGCTGTTTTTT. Its translation is CASGPLILDWSTNTGELFF.

This clonotype was picked up many times. The J gene is TRBJ2-1, the V gene TRBV7-2, with D perhaps TRBD1 (6 bases). CDR1 and CDR2 from the germline V gene are SGHTA and FQGNSA. The CDR3 has 15 amino acids. Trimming removed 5 bases from V and 2 bases from J, with 13 bases in between. The CDR3 DNA follows: TGTGCCAGCAGCCATGGTGACAGGACCTACAATGAGCAGTTCTTC. Residues: CASSHGDRTYNEQFF.

The J gene is TRBJ2-7, the V gene TRBV20-1; D is perhaps TRBD1 (5 bases). The CDR3 runs to 12 residues. In germline, CDR1 is DFQATT, CDR2 SNEGSKA (reference sequence). Deletions cut 2 bases from V and 3 bases from J, with 8 bases between. This CDR3 reads CSARRTLYEQYF. As DNA, the CDR3 is TGCAGTGCTAGAAGGACACTCTACGAGCAGTACTTC.

This clonotype was recorded once. A clone one base away is much larger, so this may be a read error. The chain joins TRBV19 to TRBJ2-2; D could derive from TRBD1 or TRBD2 (6 bases each). CDR1 is LNHDA and CDR2 is SQIVND in the germline V gene (reference sequence). This CDR3 is 13 amino acids long. The CDR3 DNA is TGTGCCAGTACTACAGGGTGGCCGGGGGAGCTGCTTTTT. Translating gives CASTTGWPGELLF.

The chain combines TRBV25-1 with TRBJ2-1; 10 nucleotides agree with TRBD2. Germline CDR1 is MGHDK and CDR2 is SYGVNS. The V and J ends lost 7 bases and 0 bases, in that order; junction bases with no gene match: 3. This CDR3 spans 15 amino acids. CDR3 bases: TGTGCCAGCAAAGGGACTAGCGTCTCCTACAATGAGCAGTTCTTC. Translated: CASKGTSVSYNEQFF.

This clonotype was seen ten or more times. This rearrangement joins TRBV3-2 to TRBJ1-1; TRBD1 is the table's D call, not checked against the DNA. TRBV3-2 is marked as a pseudogene. The CDR3 loop spans 17 amino acids. The CDR3 sequence is CASSRGTGEWVHTEAFF. The DNA for the CDR3 is TGTGCCAGCAGCCGCGGGACAGGGGAGTGGGTACACACTGAAGCTTTCTTT.

The chain recombines TRBV2 with TRBJ2-3; D possibly matches TRBD1 or TRBD2 (5 bases each). Per the germline V gene, CDR1 is SNHLY and CDR2 is FYNNEI. V shed 3 bases and J shed 6 bases, with 13 bases lying between them. The length of the CDR3 is 14 residues. The CDR3 reads CASSEFSGTDTQYF. The DNA for the CDR3 is TGTGCCAGCAGTGAGTTCTCGGGGACCGATACGCAGTATTTT.

The sample holds many counts of this clonotype. The rearrangement uses TRBV11-1 and TRBJ2-4; TRBD2 is a possible D gene (5 bases). The V and J ends lost 5 bases and 1 base respectively, with 12 bases between them. The CDR3 is 15 residues long. From germline, CDR1 is SGHAT and CDR2 FQDESV (reference sequence). The chain's CDR3 is CASSPLRGAKNIQYF. For the CDR3, the DNA is TGTGCCAGCAGCCCGCTACGGGGTGCCAAAAACATTCAGTACTTC.

This clonotype was found many times. This chain connects TRBV28 to TRBJ2-4; 10 bases are shared with TRBD1. This CDR3 spans 16 amino acids. V dropped 5 bases and J dropped 4; count of bases not matched to a gene: 8. Germline V gene lookup returns CDR1 MDHEN and CDR2 SYDVKM. The CDR3 DNA is TGTGCCAGCAGTCCCCGGGGACAGGGGAGAAAAAACATTCAGTACTTC. Residues: CASSPRGQGRKNIQYF.

Ten or more counts support this clonotype. J is TRBJ1-2 and V is TRBV12-3 or TRBV12-4; weak D call: TRBD1 (5 bases). The CDR3 loop spans 14 amino acids. The V and J ends lost 7 bases and 4 bases respectively, with 16 bases between them. CDR3 sequence reads: CASTRRAGSYGYTF. The CDR3 nucleotides read TGTGCCAGCACCAGGAGGGCAGGGAGCTATGGCTACACCTTC.

This clonotype was detected a few times. V and J are TRBV28 and TRBJ2-5; D remains unclear. Germline V gene data show CDR1 as MDHEN and CDR2 as SYDVKM. V lost 6 bases, J lost 1 base, and 15 bases lay in between. This CDR3 comprises 15 residues. In DNA form, the CDR3 reads TGTGCCAGCAGCTCTCTCAAGCAAGCCCAAGAGACCCAGTACTTC. It codes for CASSSLKQAQETQYF.

Ten or more counts support this clonotype. The CDR3 reads CASSLTGRATEAFF. CDR3 bases: TGTGCCAGCAGCCTGACAGGGAGGGCCACTGAAGCTTTCTTT. The rearrangement links TRBV7-3 to TRBJ1-1; TRBD1 matches at 7 bases. CDR3 length equals 14 residues. V shed 5 bases and J 4 bases; nucleotides not matched to a gene: 7. CDR1 is SGHTA, CDR2 FQGTGA, per germline.

This clonotype was counted at least ten times. This chain uses TRBV12-5 with TRBJ2-1, with TRBD2 matching over 7 bases. The CDR3 has 16 amino acids. Looked up from germline, CDR1 is LGHNT and CDR2 is FRNRAP. The J segment lost 4 bases and the V segment lost 1 base, leaving 7 bases of the junction unmatched. CDR3 nucleotide sequence: TGTGCTAGTGGTTTGGGTCTAGCGGATGCATACAATGAGCAGTTCTTC. Translated: CASGLGLADAYNEQFF.

This clonotype was recorded at least ten times. The genes are TRBV4-2 and TRBJ2-1; possibly TRBD2 for D (5 bases). V was clipped by 1 base and J by 1 base, with 8 bases between them. Per the germline V gene, CDR1 is LGHNA and CDR2 is YNFKEQ. This CDR3 contains 15 residues. The CDR3 loop reads CASSQAEVSYNEQFF. The CDR3 DNA follows: TGTGCCAGCAGCCAAGCGGAGGTTTCCTACAATGAGCAGTTCTTC.

This clonotype was recorded many times. The V and J genes are TRBV20-1 and TRBJ1-6; possible D gene TRBD1, 5 bases. Trimming removed 0 bases from V and 0 bases from J, with 15 bases in between. Germline V gene sequence: CDR1 DFQATT, CDR2 SNEGSKA (reference sequence). The CDR3 consists of 18 residues. The CDR3 here is CSARDGRQGSSYNSPLHF. The CDR3 DNA sequence: TGCAGTGCTAGAGATGGTCGGCAGGGAAGCTCCTATAATTCACCCCTCCACTTT.

This clonotype was seen ten or more times. The chain's CDR3 is CASSYSGLAGAPNEQFF. CDR3 in DNA: TGTGCCAGCAGTTACTCTGGTCTAGCGGGAGCGCCCAATGAGCAGTTCTTC. The chain combines TRBV6-5 with TRBJ2-1; 10 bases match TRBD2. Germline trimming cut 0 bases from V and 6 bases from J; bases unmatched to any gene: 8. This CDR3 contains 17 residues. Germline CDR1 reads MNHEY; CDR2 reads SVGAGI.

CDR3 sequence reads: CASSLGQVGEQYF. The CDR3 DNA is TGCGCCAGCAGCCTTGGACAGGTTGGTGAGCAGTACTTC. The genes are TRBV5-1 and TRBJ2-7, with 7 positions matching TRBD1. Germline V CDR1 and CDR2: SGHRS, YFSETQ. CDR3 length: 13 amino acids. Trimming took 4 bases from V and 7 from J; bases not matched to a gene: 8.

This clonotype has a handful of counts. The chain couples TRBV3-1 to TRBJ1-2; D remains ambiguous. V was trimmed by 3 bases and J by 2 bases, leaving 7 bases between them. There are 13 residues in the CDR3. Germline lookup yields CDR1 LGHDT and CDR2 YNNKEL (reference sequence). Written as DNA, the CDR3 is TGTGCCAGCAGCCACGGGCTGAACTATGGCTACACCTTC. Protein sequence: CASSHGLNYGYTF.

This clonotype appeared many times. The J gene is TRBJ1-5, the V gene TRBV7-2; D uncertain. Germline V gives CDR1 SGHTA, CDR2 FQGNSA. This CDR3 spans 13 amino acids. Trimming removed 1 base at V and 4 bases at J, with 5 bases between. CDR3: CASSLEWNQPQHF. Written as DNA, the CDR3 is TGTGCCAGCAGCTTAGAATGGAATCAGCCCCAGCATTTT.

This clonotype showed up many times. The rearrangement links TRBV2 to TRBJ2-2; TRBD2 matches 13 bases. V lost 7 bases to trimming and J lost 4 bases; unmatched junction nucleotides: 9. CDR1 is SNHLY, CDR2 FYNNEI, per germline. The CDR3 covers 17 residues. The CDR3 spells CASIQTSGRASTGELFF. The CDR3 DNA reads TGTGCCAGCATCCAAACTAGCGGGAGGGCCAGCACCGGGGAGCTGTTTTTT.